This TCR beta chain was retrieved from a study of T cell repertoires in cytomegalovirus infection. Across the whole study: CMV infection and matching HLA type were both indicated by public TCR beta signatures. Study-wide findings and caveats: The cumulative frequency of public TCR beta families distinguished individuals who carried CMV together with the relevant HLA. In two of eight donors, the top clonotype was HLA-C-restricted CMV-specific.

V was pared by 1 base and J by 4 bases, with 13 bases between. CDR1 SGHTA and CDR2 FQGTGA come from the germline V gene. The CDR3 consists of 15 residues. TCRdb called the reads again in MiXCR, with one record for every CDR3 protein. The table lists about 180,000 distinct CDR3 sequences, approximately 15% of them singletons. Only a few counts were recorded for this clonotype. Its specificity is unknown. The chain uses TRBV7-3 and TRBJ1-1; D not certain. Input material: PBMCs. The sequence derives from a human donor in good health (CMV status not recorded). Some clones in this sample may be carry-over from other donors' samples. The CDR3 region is CASSLMGSGITEAFF. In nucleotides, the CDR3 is TGTGCCAGCAGCTTAATGGGCTCCGGGATCACTGAAGCTTTCTTT.